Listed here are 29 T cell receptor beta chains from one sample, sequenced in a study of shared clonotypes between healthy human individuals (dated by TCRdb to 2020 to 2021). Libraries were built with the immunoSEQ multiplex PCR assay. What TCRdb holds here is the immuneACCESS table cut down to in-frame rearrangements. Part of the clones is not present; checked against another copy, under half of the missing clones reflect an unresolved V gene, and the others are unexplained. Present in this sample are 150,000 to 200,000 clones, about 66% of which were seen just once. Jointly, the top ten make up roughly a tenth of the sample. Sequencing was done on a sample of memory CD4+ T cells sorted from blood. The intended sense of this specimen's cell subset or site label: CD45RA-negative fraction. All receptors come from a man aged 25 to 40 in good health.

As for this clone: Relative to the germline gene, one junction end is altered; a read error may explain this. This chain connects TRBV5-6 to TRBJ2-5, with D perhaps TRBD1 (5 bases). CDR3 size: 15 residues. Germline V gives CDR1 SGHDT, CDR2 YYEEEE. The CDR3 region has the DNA TGTGCCAGCAGTTTGGACGTGGGGCACCAAGAGACCCAGTACTTC. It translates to CASSLDVGHQETQYF.

CDR3 residues: CSVGSGYEQYF. CDR3 nucleotide sequence: TGCAGCGTTGGGTCCGGCTACGAGCAGTACTTC. The genes are TRBV29-1 and TRBJ2-7, with D hard to call. CDR1 and CDR2 from the germline V gene are SQVTM and ANQGSEA. Trimming pared 4 bases from V and 3 bases from J, leaving 7 bases between. This CDR3 is 11 amino acids long.

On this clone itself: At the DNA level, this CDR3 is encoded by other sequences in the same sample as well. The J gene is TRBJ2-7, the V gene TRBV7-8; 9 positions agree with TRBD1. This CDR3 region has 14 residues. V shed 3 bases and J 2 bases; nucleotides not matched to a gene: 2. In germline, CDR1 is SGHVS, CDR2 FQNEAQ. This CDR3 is CASSFGTGPYEQYF. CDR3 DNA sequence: TGTGCCAGCAGCTTCGGGACAGGGCCCTACGAGCAGTACTTC.

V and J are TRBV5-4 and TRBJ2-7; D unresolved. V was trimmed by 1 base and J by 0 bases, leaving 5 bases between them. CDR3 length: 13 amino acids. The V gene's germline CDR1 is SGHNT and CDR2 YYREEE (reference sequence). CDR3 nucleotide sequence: TGTGCCAGCAGCTTGTCCATCTCCTACGAGCAGTACTTC. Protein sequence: CASSLSISYEQYF.

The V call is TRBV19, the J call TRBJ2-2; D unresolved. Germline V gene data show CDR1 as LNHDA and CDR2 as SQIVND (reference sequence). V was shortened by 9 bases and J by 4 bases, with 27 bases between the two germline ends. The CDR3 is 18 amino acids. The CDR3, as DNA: TGTGCCAGACGACTCCTCCCCAGAGGTGGAGTTGGCACCGGGGAGCTGTTTTTT. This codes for CARRLLPRGGVGTGELFF.

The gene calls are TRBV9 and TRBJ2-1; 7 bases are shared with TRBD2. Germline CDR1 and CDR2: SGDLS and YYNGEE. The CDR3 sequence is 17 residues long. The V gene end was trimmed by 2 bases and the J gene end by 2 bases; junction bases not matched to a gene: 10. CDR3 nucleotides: TGTGCCAGCAGCGTGGACCCACCGGGAGGTGCCTACAATGAGCAGTTCTTC. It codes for CASSVDPPGGAYNEQFF.

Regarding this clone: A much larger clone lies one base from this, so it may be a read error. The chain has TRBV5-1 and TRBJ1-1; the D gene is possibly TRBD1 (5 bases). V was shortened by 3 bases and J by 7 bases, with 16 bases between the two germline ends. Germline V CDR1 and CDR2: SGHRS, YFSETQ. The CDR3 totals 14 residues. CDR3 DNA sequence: TGCGCCAGCAGCTGGGGGGTCTTGGGGGATGAAGCTTTCTTT. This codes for CASSWGVLGDEAFF.

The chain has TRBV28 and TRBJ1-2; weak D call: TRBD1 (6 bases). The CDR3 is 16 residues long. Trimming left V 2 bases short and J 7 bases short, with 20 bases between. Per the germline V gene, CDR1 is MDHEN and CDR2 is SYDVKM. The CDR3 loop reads CASSLDSGTLNGGYTF. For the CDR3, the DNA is TGTGCCAGCAGTTTAGACTCCGGGACACTCAACGGTGGCTACACCTTC.

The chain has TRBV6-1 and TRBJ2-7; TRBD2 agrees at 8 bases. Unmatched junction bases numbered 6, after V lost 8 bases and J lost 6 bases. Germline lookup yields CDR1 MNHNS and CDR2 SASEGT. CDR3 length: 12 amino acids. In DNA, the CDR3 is TGTGCCAGCTCAGAGGCGGGGGGCGAGCAGTACTTC. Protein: CASSEAGGEQYF.

The CDR3 DNA reads TGTGCCAGCTCATCGGGGAGCTCTGGGGCCAACGTCCTGACTTTC. It translates to CASSSGSSGANVLTF. The V and J genes are TRBV18 and TRBJ2-6, with a tentative D call TRBD2 (5 bases). The CDR3 is 15 amino acids. Trimming stripped 5 bases from V and 0 bases from J, with 8 bases between. Per the germline V gene, CDR1 is KGHSH and CDR2 is LQKENI.

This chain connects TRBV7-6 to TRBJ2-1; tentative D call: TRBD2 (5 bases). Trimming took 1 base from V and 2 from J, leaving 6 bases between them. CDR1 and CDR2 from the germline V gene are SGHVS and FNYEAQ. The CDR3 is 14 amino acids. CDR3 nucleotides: TGTGCCAGCAGCTTAGTCGGGACCTACAATGAGCAGTTCTTC. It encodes CASSLVGTYNEQFF. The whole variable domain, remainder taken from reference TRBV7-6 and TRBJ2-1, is GAGVSQSPRYKVTKRGQDVALRCDPISGHVSLYWYRQALGQGPEFLTYFNYEAQQDKSGLPNDRFSAERPEGSISTLTIQRTEQRDSAMYRCASSLVGTYNEQFFGPGTRLTVL.

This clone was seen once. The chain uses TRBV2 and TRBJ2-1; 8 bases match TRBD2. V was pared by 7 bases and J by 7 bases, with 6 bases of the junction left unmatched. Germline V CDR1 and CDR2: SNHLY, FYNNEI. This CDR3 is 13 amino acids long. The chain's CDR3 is CASTAGVWNEQFF. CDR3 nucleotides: TGTGCCAGCACAGCGGGAGTTTGGAATGAGCAGTTCTTC.

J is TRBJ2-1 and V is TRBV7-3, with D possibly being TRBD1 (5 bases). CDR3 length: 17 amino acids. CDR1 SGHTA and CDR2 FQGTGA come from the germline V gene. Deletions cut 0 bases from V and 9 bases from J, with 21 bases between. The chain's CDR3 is CASSLTPAGSIDGEQFF. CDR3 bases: TGTGCCAGCAGCTTAACCCCGGCAGGGTCCATCGATGGTGAGCAGTTCTTC.

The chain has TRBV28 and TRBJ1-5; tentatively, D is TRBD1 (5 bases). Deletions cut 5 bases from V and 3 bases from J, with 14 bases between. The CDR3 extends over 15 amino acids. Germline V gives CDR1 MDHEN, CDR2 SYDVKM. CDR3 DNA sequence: TGTGCCAGCAGTCCGGGGGGGGTCTACAATCAGCCCCAGCATTTT. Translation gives CASSPGGVYNQPQHF.

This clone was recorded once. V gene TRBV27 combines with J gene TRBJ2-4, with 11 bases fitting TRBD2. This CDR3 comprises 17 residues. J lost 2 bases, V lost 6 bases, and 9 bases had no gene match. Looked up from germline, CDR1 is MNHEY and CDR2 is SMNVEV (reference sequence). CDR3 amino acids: CASSRSSSGRTKNIQYF. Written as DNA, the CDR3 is TGTGCCAGCAGCCGATCCTCTAGCGGGAGGACCAAAAACATTCAGTACTTC.

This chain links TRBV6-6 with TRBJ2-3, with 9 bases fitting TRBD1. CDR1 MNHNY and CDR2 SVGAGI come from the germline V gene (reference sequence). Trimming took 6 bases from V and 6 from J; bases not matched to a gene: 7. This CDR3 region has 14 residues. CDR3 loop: CASRHRDRADTQYF. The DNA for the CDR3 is TGTGCCAGCAGGCACCGGGACAGGGCCGATACGCAGTATTTT.

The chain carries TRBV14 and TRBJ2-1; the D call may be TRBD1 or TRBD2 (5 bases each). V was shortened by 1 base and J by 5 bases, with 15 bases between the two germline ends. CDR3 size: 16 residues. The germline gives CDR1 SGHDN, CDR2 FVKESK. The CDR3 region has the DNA TGTGCCAGCAGCCAAGGAGGGACCGGACCCGACAATGAGCAGTTCTTC. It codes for CASSQGGTGPDNEQFF.

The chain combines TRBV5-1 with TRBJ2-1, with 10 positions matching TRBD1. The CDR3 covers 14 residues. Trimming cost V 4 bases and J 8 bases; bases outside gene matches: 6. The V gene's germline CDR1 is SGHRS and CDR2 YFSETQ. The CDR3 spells CASSHDRGLDEQFF. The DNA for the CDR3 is TGCGCCAGCAGCCACGACAGGGGGCTCGATGAGCAGTTCTTC. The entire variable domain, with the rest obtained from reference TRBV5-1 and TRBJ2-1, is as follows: KAGVTQTPRYLIKTRGQQVTLSCSPISGHRSVSWYQQTPGQGLQFLFEYFSETQRNKGNFPGRFSGRQFSNSRSEMNVSTLELGDSALYLCASSHDRGLDEQFFGPGTRLTVL.

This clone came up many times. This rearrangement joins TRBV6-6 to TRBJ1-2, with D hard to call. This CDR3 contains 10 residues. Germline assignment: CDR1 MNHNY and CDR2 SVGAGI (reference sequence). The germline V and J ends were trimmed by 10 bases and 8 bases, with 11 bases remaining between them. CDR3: CATEAGGYTF. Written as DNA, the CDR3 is TGTGCCACAGAGGCTGGCGGCTACACCTTC.

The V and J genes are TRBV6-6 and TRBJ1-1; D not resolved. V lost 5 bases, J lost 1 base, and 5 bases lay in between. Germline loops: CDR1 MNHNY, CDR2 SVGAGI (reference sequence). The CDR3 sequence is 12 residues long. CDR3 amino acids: CASSNPNTEAFF. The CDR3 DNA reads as TGTGCCAGCAGTAATCCGAACACTGAAGCTTTCTTT.

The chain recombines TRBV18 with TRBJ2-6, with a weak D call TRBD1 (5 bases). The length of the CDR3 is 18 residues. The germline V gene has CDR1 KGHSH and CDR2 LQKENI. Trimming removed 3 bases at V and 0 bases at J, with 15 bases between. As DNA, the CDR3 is TGTGCCAGCTCACCGGTCGTGACAGTGATCTCTGGGGCCAACGTCCTGACTTTC. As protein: CASSPVVTVISGANVLTF.

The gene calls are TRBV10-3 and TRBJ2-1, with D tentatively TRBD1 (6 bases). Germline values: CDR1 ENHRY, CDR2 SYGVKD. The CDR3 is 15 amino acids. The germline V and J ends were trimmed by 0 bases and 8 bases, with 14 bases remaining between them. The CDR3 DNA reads TGTGCCATCAGTGAGTCGGGGCAGGGGAAGCATGAGCAGTTCTTC. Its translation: CAISESGQGKHEQFF.

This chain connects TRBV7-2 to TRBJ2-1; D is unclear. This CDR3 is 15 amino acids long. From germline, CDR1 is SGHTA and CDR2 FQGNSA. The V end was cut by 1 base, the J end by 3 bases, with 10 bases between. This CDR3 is CASSLVATDYNEQFF. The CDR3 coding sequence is TGTGCCAGCAGCTTAGTCGCCACTGACTACAATGAGCAGTTCTTC.

The DNA for the CDR3 is TGTGCCACCTCCTTCAGGGATGGGGGAGCGGATACGCAGTATTTT. Its protein product is CATSFRDGGADTQYF. This chain joins TRBV6-1 and TRBJ2-3; TRBD1 or TRBD2 may be the D gene (5 bases each). V was clipped by 10 bases and J by 6 bases, with 23 bases between them. CDR3 length: 15 residues. CDR1 is MNHNS, CDR2 SASEGT, per germline.

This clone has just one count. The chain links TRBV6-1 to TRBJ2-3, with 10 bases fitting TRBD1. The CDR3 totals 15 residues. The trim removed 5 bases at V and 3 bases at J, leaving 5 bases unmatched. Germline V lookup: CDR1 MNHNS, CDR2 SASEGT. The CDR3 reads CASSPDRGQTDTQYF. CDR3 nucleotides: TGTGCCAGCAGTCCCGACAGGGGGCAGACAGATACGCAGTATTTT.

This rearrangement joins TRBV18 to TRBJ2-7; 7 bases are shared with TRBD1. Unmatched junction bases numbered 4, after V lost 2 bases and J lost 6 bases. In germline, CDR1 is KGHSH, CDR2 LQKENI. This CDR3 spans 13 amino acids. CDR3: CASSPTRTGEQYF. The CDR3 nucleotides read TGTGCCAGCTCACCAACGCGGACAGGCGAGCAGTACTTC.

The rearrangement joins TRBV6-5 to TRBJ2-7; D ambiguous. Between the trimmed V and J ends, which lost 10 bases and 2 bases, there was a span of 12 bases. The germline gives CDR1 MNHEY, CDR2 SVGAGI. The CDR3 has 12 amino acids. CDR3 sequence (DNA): TGTGCCACCCGAATCGCGACCTACGAGCAGTACTTC. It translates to CATRIATYEQYF.

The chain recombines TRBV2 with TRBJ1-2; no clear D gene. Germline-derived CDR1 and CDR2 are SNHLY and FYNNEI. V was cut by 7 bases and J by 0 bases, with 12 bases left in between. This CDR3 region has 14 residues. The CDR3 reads CASTLGRSNYGYTF. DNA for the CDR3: TGTGCCAGCACCCTCGGACGTTCTAACTATGGCTACACCTTC.

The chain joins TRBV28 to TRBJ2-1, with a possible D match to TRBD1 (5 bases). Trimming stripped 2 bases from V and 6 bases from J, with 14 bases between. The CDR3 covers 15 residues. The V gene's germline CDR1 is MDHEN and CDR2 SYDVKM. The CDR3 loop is CASSLTAPQGNEQFF. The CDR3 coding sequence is TGTGCCAGCAGTTTAACCGCCCCTCAGGGCAATGAGCAGTTCTTC.